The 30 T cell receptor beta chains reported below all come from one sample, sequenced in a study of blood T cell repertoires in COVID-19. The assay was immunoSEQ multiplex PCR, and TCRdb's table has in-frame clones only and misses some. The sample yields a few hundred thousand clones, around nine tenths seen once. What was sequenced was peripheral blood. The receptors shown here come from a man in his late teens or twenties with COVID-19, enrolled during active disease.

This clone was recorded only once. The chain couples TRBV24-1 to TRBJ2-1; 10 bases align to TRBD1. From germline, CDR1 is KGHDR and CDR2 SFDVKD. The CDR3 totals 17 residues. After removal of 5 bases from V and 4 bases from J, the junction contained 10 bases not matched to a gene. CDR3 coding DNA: TGTGCCACCAGTGCGACCCCCGGACAGGGGGATTACAATGAGCAGTTCTTC. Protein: CATSATPGQGDYNEQFF.

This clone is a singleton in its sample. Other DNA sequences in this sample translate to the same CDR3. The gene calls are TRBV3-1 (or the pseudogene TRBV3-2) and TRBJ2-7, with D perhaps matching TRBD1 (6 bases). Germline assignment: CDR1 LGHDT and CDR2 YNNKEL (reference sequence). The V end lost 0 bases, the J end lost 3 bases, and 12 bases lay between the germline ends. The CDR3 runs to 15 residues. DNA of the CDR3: TGTGCCAGCAGCCAAGATCCCAGGGGAAGCTACGAGCAGTACTTC. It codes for CASSQDPRGSYEQYF.

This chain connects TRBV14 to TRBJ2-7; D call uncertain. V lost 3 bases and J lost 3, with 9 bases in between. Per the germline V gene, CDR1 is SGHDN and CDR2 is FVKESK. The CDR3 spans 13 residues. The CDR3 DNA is TGTGCCAGCAGCCAGGGCATCGACTACGAGCAGTACTTC. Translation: CASSQGIDYEQYF.

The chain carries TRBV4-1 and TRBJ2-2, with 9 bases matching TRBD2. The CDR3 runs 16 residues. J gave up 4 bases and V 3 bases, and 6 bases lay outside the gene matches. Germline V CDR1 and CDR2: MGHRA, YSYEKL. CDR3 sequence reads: CASSHSSGGVTGELFF. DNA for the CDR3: TGCGCCAGCAGCCATAGTAGCGGGGGTGTCACCGGGGAGCTGTTTTTT.

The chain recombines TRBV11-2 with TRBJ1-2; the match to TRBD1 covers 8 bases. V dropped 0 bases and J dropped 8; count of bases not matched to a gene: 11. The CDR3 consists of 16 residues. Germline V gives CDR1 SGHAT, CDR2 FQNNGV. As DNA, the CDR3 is TGTGCCAGCAGCTTAGATCTGTACGGGACAGGCGGGGGCTACACCTTC. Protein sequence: CASSLDLYGTGGGYTF.

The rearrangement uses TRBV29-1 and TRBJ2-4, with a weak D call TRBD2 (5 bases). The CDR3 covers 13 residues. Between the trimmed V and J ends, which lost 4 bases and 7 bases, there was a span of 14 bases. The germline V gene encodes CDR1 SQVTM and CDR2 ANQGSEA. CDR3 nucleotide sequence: TGCAGCGTTGTCCTTAGCGCGGGTAACATTCAGTACTTC. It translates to CSVVLSAGNIQYF.

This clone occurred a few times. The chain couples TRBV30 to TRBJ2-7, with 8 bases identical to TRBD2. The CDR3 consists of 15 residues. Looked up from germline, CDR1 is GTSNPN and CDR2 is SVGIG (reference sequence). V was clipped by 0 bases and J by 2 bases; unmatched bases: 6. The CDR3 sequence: CAWSVQSGSPYEQYF. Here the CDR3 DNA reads TGTGCCTGGAGTGTACAGAGCGGGAGCCCCTACGAGCAGTACTTC.

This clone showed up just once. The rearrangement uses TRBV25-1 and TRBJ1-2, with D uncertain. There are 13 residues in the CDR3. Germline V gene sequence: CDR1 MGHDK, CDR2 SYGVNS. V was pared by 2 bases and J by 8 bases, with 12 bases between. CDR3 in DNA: TGTGCCAGCAGTGAAATTATGTCGAGGGGCTACACCTTC. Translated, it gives CASSEIMSRGYTF.

CDR3 sequence: CASSLAPSGNNEQFF. The CDR3 coding sequence is TGCGCCAGCAGCTTGGCGCCTAGCGGAAACAATGAGCAGTTCTTC. V and J are TRBV5-1 and TRBJ2-1; 7 bases fit TRBD2. CDR1 SGHRS and CDR2 YFSETQ come from the germline V gene. With V trimmed by 0 bases and J by 5 bases, 5 bases remained unmatched. This CDR3 spans 15 amino acids.

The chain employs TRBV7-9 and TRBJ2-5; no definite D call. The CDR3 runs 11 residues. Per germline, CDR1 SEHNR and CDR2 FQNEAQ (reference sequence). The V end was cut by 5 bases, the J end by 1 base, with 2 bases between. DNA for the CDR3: TGTGCCAGCAGCCGCCAAGAGACCCAGTACTTC. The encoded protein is CASSRQETQYF. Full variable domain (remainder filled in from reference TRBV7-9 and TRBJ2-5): DTGVSQNPRHKITKRGQNVTFRCDPISEHNRLYWYRQTLGQGPEFLTYFQNEAQLEKSRLLSDRFSAERPKGSFSTLEIQRTEQGDSAMYLCASSRQETQYFGPGTRLLVL.

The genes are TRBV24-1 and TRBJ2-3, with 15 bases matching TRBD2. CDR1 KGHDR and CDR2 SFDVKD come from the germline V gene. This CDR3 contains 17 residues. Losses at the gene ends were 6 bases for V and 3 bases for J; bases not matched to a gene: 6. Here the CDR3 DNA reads TGTGCCACCAGTTCCTACGGGACTAGCGGGAGGACAGATACGCAGTATTTT. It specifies CATSSYGTSGRTDTQYF.

The CDR3 sequence is CASSGTGVNTEAFF. The DNA for the CDR3 is TGTGCCAGCTCCGGGACAGGGGTGAACACTGAAGCTTTCTTT. This chain joins TRBV2 and TRBJ1-1, with 10 bases matching TRBD1. V shed 8 bases and J 0 bases; nucleotides not matched to a gene: 3. From germline, CDR1 is SNHLY and CDR2 FYNNEI. The CDR3 length is 14 residues.

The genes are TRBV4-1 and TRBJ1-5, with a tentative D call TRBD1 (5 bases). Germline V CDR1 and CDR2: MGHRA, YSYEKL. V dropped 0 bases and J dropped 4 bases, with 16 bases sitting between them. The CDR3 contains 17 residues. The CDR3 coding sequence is TGCGCCAGCAGCCAAGATCTAGGCGGCAGGGCAAATCAGCCCCAGCATTTT. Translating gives CASSQDLGGRANQPQHF.

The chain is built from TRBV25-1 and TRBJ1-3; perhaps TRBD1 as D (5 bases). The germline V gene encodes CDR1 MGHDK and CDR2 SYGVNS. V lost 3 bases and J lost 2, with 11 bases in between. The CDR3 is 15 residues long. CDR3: CASSDSGLAGNTIYF. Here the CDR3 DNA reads TGTGCCAGCAGTGATTCAGGGCTTGCTGGAAACACCATATATTTT.

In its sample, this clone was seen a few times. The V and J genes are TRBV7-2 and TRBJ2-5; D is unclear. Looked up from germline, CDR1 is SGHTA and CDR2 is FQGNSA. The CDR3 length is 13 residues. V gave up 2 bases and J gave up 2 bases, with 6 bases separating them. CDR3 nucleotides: TGTGCCAGCAGCTTATCCCCTCAAGAGACCCAGTACTTC. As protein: CASSLSPQETQYF.

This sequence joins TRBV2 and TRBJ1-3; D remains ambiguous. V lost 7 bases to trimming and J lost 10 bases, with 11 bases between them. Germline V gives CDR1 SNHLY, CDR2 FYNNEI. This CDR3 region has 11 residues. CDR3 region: CASKEEFTIYF. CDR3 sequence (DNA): TGTGCCAGCAAGGAGGAGTTTACCATATATTTT.

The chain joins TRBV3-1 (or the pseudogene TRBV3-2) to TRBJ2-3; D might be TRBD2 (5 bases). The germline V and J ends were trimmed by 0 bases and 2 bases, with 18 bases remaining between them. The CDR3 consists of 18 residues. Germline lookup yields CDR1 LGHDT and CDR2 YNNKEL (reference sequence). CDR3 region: CASSQDLGGRTTTDTQYF. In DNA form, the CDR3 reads TGTGCCAGCAGCCAAGATCTCGGAGGCAGGACGACCACAGATACGCAGTATTTT.

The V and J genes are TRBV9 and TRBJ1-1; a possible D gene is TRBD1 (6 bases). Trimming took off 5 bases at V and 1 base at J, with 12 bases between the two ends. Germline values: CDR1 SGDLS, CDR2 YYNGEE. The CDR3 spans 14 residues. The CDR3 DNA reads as TGTGCCAGCAGATCAGGGGCAGGGAACACTGAAGCTTTCTTT. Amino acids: CASRSGAGNTEAFF.

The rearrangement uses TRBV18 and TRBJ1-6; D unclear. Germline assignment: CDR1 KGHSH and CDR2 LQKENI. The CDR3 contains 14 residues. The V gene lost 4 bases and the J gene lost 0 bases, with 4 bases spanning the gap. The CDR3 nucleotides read TGTGCCAGCTCACACAACTCCTATAATTCACCCCTCCACTTT. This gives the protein CASSHNSYNSPLHF.

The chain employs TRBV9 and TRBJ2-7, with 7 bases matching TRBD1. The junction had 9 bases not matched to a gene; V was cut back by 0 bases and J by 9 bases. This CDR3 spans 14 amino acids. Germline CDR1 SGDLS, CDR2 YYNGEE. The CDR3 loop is CASSVAETGLSQYF. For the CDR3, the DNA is TGTGCCAGCAGCGTAGCTGAGACAGGGTTGTCGCAGTACTTC.

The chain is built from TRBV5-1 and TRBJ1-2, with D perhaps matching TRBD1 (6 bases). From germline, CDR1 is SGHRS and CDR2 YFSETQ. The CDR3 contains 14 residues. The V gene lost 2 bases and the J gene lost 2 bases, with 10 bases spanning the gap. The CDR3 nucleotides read TGCGCCAGCAGCTTACAGGGATCCAACTATGGCTACACCTTC. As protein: CASSLQGSNYGYTF. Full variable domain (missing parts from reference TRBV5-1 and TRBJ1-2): KAGVTQTPRYLIKTRGQQVTLSCSPISGHRSVSWYQQTPGQGLQFLFEYFSETQRNKGNFPGRFSGRQFSNSRSEMNVSTLELGDSALYLCASSLQGSNYGYTFGSGTRLTVV.

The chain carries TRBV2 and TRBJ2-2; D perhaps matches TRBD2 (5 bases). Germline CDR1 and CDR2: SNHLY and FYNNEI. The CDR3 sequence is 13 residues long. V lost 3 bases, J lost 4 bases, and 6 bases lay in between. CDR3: CASSERVTGELFF. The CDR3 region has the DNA TGTGCCAGCAGTGAGAGGGTCACCGGGGAGCTGTTTTTT.

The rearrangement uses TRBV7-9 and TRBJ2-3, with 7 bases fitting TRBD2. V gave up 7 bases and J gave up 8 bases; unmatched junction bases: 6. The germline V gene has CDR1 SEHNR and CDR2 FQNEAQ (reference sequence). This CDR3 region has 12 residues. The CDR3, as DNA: TGTGCCAGCACCTCTTCGGGGGGTACGCAGTATTTT. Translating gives CASTSSGGTQYF. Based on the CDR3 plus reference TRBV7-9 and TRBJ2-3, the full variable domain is DTGVSQNPRHKITKRGQNVTFRCDPISEHNRLYWYRQTLGQGPEFLTYFQNEAQLEKSRLLSDRFSAERPKGSFSTLEIQRTEQGDSAMYLCASTSSGGTQYFGPGTRLTVL.

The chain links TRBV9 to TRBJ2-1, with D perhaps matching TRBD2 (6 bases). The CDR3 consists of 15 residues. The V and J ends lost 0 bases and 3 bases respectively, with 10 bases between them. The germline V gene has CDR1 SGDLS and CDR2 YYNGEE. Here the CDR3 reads CASSVDGSGYNEQFF. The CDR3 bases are TGTGCCAGCAGCGTAGACGGGAGCGGCTACAATGAGCAGTTCTTC. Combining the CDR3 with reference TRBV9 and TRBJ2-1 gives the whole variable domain DSGVTQTPKHLITATGQRVTLRCSPRSGDLSVYWYQQSLDQGLQFLIQYYNGEERAKGNILERFSAQQFPDLHSELNLSSLELGDSALYFCASSVDGSGYNEQFFGPGTRLTVL.

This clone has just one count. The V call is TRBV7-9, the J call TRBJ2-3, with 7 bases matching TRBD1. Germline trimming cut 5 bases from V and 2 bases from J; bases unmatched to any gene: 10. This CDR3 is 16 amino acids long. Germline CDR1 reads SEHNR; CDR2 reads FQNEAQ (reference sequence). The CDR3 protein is CASSRPDRDLTDTQYF. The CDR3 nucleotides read TGTGCCAGCAGCCGTCCCGACAGGGACCTCACAGATACGCAGTATTTT. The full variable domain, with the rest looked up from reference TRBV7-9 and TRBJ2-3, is DTGVSQNPRHKITKRGQNVTFRCDPISEHNRLYWYRQTLGQGPEFLTYFQNEAQLEKSRLLSDRFSAERPKGSFSTLEIQRTEQGDSAMYLCASSRPDRDLTDTQYFGPGTRLTVL.

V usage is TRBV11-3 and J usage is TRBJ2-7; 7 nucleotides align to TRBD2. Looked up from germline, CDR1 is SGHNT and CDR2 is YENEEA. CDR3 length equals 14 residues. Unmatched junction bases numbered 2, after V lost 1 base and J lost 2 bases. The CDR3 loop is CASSLASGPYEQYF. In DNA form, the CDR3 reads TGTGCCAGCAGCTTAGCTAGCGGACCCTACGAGCAGTACTTC.

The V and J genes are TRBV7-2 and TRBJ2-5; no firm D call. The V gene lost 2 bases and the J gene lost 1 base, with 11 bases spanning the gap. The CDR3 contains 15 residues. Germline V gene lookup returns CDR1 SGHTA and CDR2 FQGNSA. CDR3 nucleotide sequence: TGTGCCAGCAGCTTACCCCAATCAATCCAAGAGACCCAGTACTTC. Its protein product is CASSLPQSIQETQYF.

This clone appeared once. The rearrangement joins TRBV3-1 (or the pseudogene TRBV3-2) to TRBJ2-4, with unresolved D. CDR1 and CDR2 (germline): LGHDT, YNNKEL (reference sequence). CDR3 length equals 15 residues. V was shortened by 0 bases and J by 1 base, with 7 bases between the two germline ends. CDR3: CASSQDWLAKNIQYF. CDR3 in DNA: TGTGCCAGCAGCCAAGACTGGCTGGCCAAAAACATTCAGTACTTC.

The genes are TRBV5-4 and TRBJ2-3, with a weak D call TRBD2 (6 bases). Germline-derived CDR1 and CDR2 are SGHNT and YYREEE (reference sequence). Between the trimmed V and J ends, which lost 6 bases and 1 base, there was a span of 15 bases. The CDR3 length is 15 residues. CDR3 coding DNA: TGTGCCAGCACCTGGCGTGGGGAGGGCACAGATACGCAGTATTTT. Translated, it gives CASTWRGEGTDTQYF. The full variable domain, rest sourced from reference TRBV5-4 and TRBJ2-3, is ETGVTQSPTHLIKTRGQQVTLRCSSQSGHNTVSWYQQALGQGPQFIFQYYREEENGRGNFPPRFSGLQFPNYSSELNVNALELDDSALYLCASTWRGEGTDTQYFGPGTRLTVL.

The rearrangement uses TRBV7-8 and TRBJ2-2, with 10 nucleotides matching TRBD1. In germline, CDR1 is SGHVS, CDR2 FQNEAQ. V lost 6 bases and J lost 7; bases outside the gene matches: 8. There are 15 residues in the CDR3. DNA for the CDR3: TGTGCCAGCAGGCAAGGGACAGGGGTCGTCGGGGAGCTGTTTTTT. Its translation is CASRQGTGVVGELFF.